This TCR beta chain was observed in a study of a mutant IDH1 vaccine in newly diagnosed glioma. Overall study: The study started vaccination 4-6 weeks after radiotherapy alone, or with temozolomide cycles. Treated patients, about 60% male and around 38% female, averaged 40.4 years of age.

Whole-study results and caveats: It was 85% to 95% of patients that developed vaccine-induced immune responses.

Time point here: week 47, end of study. It was 300 ug of mutant IDH1 20-mer peptide that made up each vaccine dose, given with topical imiquimod. New astrocytomas of WHO grade 3 or 4 that were IDH1-mutant and ATRX-lost were found in the donors. With respect to this clone: Its matching antigen is unknown.

The CDR3 loop spans 13 amino acids. V was shortened by 3 bases and J by 0 bases, with 5 bases between the two germline ends. Germline CDR1 and CDR2: MGHRA and YSYEKL. The method was immunoSEQ multiplex PCR; TCRdb's version includes in-frame clones alone and lacks a portion of them. The sample includes just over 60,000 clones, 80% to 85% of them seen just once. The chain couples TRBV4-1 to TRBJ2-5; D not certain. Sequenced here: PBMCs, sampled from a glioma patient whose treatment included an IDH1 peptide vaccine. The receptor comes from a man aged 25 to 40 with glioma. The CDR3 here is CASSQGNQETQYF. As DNA, the CDR3 is TGCGCCAGCAGCCAGGGGAACCAAGAGACCCAGTACTTC.